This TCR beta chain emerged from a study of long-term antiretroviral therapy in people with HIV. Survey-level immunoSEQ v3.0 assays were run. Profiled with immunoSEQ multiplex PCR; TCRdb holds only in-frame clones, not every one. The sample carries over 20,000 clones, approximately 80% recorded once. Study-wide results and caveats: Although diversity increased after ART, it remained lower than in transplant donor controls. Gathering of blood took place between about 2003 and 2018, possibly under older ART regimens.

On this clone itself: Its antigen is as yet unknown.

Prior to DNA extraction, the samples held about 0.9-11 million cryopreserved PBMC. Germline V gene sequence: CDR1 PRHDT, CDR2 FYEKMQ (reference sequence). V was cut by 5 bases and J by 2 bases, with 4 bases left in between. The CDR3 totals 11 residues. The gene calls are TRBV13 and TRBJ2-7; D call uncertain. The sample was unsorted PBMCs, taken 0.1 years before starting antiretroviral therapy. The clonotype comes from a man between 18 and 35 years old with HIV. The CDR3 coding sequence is TGTGCCAGCAGCACCCCCTACGAGCAGTACTTC. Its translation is CASSTPYEQYF.